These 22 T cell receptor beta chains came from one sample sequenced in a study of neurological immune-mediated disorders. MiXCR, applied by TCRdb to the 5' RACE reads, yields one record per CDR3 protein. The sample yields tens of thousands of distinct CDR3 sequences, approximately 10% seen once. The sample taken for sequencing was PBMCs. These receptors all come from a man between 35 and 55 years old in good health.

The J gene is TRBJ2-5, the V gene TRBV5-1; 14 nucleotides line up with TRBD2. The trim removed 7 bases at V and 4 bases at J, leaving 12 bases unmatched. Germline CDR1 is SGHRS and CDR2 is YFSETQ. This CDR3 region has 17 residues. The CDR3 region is CASCRQGTSGSRETQYF. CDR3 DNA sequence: TGCGCCAGCTGCCGACAGGGGACTAGCGGGAGCAGAGAGACCCAGTACTTC.

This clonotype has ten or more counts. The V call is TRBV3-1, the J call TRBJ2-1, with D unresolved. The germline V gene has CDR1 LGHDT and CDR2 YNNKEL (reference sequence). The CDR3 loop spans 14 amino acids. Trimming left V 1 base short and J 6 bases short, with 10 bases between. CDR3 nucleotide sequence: TGTGCCAGCAGCCAAGCTCTAAATCGCAATGAGCAGTTCTTC. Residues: CASSQALNRNEQFF.

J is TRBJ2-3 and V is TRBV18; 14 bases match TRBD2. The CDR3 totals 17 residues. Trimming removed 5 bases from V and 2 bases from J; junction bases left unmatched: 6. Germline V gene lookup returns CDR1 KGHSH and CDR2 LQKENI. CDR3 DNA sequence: TGTGCCAGCTCATCGGGGACTAGCGGGGGATTCACAGATACGCAGTATTTT. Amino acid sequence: CASSSGTSGGFTDTQYF.

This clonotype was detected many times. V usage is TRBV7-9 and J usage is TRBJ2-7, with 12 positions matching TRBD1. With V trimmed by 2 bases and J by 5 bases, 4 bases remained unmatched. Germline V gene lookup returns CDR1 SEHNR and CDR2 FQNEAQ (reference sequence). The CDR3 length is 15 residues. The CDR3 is CASSLRGTGGDEQYF. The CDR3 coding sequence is TGTGCCAGCAGCTTACGGGGGACAGGGGGCGACGAGCAGTACTTC.

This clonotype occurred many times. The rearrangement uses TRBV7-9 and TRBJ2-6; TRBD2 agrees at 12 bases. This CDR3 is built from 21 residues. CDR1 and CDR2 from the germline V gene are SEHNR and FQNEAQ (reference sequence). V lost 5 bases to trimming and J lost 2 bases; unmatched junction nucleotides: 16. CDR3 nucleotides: TGTGCCAGCAGCCCCCTGCTAGCGGGGGGGCCTGGGTCGGCTGGGGCCAACGTCCTGACTTTC. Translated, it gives CASSPLLAGGPGSAGANVLTF.

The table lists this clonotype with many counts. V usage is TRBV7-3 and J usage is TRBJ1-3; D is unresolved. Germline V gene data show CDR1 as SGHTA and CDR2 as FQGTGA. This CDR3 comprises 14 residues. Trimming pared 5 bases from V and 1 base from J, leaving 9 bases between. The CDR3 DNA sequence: TGTGCCAGCAGCCTACACGGGTCTGGAAACACCATATATTTT. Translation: CASSLHGSGNTIYF.

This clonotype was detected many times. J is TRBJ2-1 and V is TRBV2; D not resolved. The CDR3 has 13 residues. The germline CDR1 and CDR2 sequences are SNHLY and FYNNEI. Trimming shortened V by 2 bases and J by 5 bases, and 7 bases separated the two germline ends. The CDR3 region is CASSENYNNEQFF. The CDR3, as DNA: TGTGCCAGCAGTGAAAATTACAACAATGAGCAGTTCTTC.

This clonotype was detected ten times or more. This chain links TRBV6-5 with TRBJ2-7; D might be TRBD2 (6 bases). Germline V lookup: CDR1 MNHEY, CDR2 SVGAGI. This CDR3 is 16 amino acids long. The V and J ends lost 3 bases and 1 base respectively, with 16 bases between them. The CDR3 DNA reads TGTGCCAGCAGTTATTACTCCGCGGGATTATCCTACGAGCAGTACTTC. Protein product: CASSYYSAGLSYEQYF.

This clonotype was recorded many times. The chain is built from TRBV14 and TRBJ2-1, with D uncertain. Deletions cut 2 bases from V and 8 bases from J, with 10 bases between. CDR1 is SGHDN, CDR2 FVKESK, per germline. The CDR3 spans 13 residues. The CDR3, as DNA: TGTGCCAGCAGCCAATTTAGGGTGCATGAGCAGTTCTTC. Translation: CASSQFRVHEQFF.

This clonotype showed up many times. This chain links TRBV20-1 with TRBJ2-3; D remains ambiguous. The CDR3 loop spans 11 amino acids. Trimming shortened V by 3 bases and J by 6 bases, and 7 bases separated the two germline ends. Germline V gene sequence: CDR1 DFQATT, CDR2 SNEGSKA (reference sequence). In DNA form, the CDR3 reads TGCAGTGCTAGTTTATGGGATACGCAGTATTTT. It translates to CSASLWDTQYF.

For the CDR3, the DNA is TGCAGTGCTAGTATGGTCACTCTGAACACTGAAGCTTTCTTT. Protein sequence: CSASMVTLNTEAFF. J is TRBJ1-1 and V is TRBV20-1; D remains unclear. In germline, CDR1 is DFQATT, CDR2 SNEGSKA (reference sequence). With 3 bases removed from V and 0 bases from J, the gap between germline ends came to 11 bases. The CDR3 loop spans 14 amino acids.

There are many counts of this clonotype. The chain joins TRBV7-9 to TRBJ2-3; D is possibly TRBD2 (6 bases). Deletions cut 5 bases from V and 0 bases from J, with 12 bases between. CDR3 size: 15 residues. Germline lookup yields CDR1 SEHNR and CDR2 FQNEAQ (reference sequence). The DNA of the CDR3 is TGTGCCAGCAGCCCCCTCGGAGGGAGCACAGATACGCAGTATTTT. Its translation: CASSPLGGSTDTQYF.

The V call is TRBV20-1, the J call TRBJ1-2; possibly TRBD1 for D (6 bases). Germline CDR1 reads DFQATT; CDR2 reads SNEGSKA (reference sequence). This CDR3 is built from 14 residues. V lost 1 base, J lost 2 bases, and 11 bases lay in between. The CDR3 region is CSARGQAINYGYTF. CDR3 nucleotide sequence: TGCAGTGCTAGAGGACAGGCGATAAACTATGGCTACACCTTC.

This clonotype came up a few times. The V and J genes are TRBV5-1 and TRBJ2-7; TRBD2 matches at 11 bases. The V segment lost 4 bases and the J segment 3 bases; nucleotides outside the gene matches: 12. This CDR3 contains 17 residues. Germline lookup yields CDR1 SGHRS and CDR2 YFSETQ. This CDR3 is CASSKDTSGSPLYEQYF. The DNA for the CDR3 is TGCGCCAGCAGCAAAGATACTAGCGGGAGCCCACTCTACGAGCAGTACTTC.

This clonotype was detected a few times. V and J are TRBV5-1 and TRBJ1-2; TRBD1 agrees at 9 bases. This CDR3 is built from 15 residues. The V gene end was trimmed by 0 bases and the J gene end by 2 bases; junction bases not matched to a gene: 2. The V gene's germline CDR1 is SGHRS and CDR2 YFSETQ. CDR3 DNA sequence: TGCGCCAGCAGCTTGGAAGGACAGGGGAACTATGGCTACACCTTC. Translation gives CASSLEGQGNYGYTF.

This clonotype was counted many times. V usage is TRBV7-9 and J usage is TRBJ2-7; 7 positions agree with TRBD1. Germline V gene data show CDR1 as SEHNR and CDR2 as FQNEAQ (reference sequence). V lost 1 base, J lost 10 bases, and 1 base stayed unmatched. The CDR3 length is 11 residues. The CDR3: CASSLGQGQYF. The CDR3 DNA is TGTGCCAGCAGCTTAGGACAGGGACAGTACTTC.

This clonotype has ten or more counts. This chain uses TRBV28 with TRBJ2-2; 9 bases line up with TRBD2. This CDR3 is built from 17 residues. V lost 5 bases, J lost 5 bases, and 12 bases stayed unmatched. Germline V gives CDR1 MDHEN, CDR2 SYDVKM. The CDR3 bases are TGTGCCAGCAGTCCCCTGACTAGCGGAGGGGGAACCGGGGAGCTGTTTTTT. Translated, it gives CASSPLTSGGGTGELFF. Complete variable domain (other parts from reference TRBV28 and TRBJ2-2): DVKVTQSSRYLVKRTGEKVFLECVQDMDHENMFWYRQDPGLGLRLIYFSYDVKMKEKGDIPEGYSVSREKKERFSLILESASTNQTSMYLCASSPLTSGGGTGELFFGEGSRLTVL.

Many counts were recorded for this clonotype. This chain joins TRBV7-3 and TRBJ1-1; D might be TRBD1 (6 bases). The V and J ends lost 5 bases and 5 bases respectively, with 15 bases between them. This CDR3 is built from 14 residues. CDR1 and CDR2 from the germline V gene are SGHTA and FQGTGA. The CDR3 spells CASSLQGSTTEAFF. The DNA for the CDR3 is TGTGCCAGCAGCCTACAGGGTTCGACGACTGAAGCTTTCTTT.

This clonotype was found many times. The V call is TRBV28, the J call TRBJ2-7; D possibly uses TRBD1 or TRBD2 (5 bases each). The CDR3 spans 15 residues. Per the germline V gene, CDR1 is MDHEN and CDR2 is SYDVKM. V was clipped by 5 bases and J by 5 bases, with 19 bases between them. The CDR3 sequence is CASSPWGKRLHEQYF. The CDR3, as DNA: TGTGCCAGCAGTCCTTGGGGCAAGCGGCTCCACGAGCAGTACTTC.

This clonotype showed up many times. Here the CDR3 DNA reads TGCGCCAGTACCCTTCCGCCAGGGGATACGCAGTATTTT. Translating gives CASTLPPGDTQYF. The gene calls are TRBV10-2 and TRBJ2-3, with D tentatively TRBD1 (5 bases). This CDR3 contains 13 residues. V was pared by 9 bases and J by 6 bases, with 16 bases between. The V gene's germline CDR1 is WSHSY and CDR2 SAAADI.

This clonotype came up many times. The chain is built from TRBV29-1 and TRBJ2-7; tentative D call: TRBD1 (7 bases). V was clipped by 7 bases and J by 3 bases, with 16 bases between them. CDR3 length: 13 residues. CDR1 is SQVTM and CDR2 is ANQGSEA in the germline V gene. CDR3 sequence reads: CSANQGGGYEQYF. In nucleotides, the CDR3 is TGCAGCGCTAATCAGGGGGGCGGCTACGAGCAGTACTTC.

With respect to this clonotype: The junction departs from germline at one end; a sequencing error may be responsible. The CDR3 DNA reads as TGTGGCAGCAGAGAAGCGTCAGGGGGTGTTTACGGCTACTCCTTC. This encodes CGSREASGGVYGYSF. The chain links TRBV2 to TRBJ1-2; 7 bases line up with TRBD1. The CDR3 is 15 residues long. Germline loops: CDR1 SNHLY, CDR2 FYNNEI.